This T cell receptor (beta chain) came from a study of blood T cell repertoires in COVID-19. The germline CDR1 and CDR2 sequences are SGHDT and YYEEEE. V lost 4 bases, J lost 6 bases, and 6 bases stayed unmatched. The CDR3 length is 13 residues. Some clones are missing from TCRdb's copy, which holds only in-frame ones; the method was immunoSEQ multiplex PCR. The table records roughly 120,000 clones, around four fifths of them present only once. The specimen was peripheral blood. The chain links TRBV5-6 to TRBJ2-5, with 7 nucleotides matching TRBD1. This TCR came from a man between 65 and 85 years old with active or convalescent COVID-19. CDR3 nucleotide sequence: TGTGCCAGCAGCCCAGACAGGGCGAAGACCCAGTACTTC. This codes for CASSPDRAKTQYF. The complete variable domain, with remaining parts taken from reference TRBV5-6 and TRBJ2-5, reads DAGVTQSPTHLIKTRGQQVTLRCSPKSGHDTVSWYQQALGQGPQFIFQYYEEEERQRGNFPDRFSGHQFPNYSSELNVNALLLGDSALYLCASSPDRAKTQYFGPGTRLLVL.